A single sample is the source of the 15 T cell receptor beta chains below, sequenced in a study of CD8 T cells in ankylosing spondylitis. Study observations and caveats: In ankylosing spondylitis blood, a motif of seven or eight highly homologous TCR beta variants appeared characteristic.

Each CDR3 protein gets one entry after TCRdb re-called the 5' RACE reads with MiXCR. The sample lists around 440,000 distinct CDR3 sequences; 15% to 20% were seen once. Their specific antigens are unknown. The sample comprised blood, either unsorted or a sorted T cell fraction (not recorded which). The receptors were gathered from a male donor with ankylosing spondylitis.

The chain is built from TRBV20-1 and TRBJ2-3; TRBD2 aligns across 7 bases. V was clipped by 1 base and J by 2 bases; unmatched bases: 9. Germline loops: CDR1 DFQATT, CDR2 SNEGSKA (reference sequence). The CDR3 sequence is 16 residues long. Here the CDR3 reads CSARGPGLADTDTQYF. The CDR3 nucleotides are TGCAGTGCTAGAGGTCCGGGCCTAGCGGACACAGATACGCAGTATTTT.

The chain uses TRBV10-3 and TRBJ1-1; TRBD1 aligns across 9 bases. J gave up 5 bases and V 4 bases, and 2 bases lay outside the gene matches. The CDR3 contains 13 residues. CDR1 is ENHRY and CDR2 is SYGVKD in the germline V gene. The CDR3 nucleotides read TGTGCCATCAGTGGGACAGGGGATACTGAAGCTTTCTTT. Translating it yields CAISGTGDTEAFF.

This clonotype was seen at least ten times. The chain links TRBV4-3 to TRBJ2-1; TRBD1 matches at 8 bases. The trim removed 0 bases at V and 6 bases at J, leaving 10 bases unmatched. Germline loops: CDR1 LGHNA, CDR2 YSLEER. The length of the CDR3 is 17 residues. Here the CDR3 reads CASSQDLPGGSLNEQFF. Written as DNA, the CDR3 is TGCGCCAGCAGCCAAGATCTCCCAGGGGGCTCGCTCAATGAGCAGTTCTTC.

The J gene is TRBJ2-3, the V gene TRBV7-9; 7 nucleotides line up with TRBD2. The V segment lost 4 bases and the J segment 0 bases; nucleotides outside the gene matches: 4. There are 15 residues in the CDR3. Germline V lookup: CDR1 SEHNR, CDR2 FQNEAQ (reference sequence). CDR3 bases: TGTGCCAGCAGCTCGACTAGCCTAAGCACAGATACGCAGTATTTT. Translation: CASSSTSLSTDTQYF.

The chain carries TRBV20-1 and TRBJ2-6, with TRBD1 matching 11 bases. The CDR3 totals 15 residues. Germline values: CDR1 DFQATT, CDR2 SNEGSKA (reference sequence). The V gene end was trimmed by 4 bases and the J gene end by 2 bases; junction bases not matched to a gene: 1. The CDR3 sequence is CSATGQGAGANVLTF. In DNA form, the CDR3 reads TGCAGTGCTACGGGACAGGGGGCTGGGGCCAACGTCCTGACTTTC.

This clonotype was recorded only once. This chain connects TRBV28 to TRBJ1-5; D is possibly TRBD1 (5 bases). The CDR3 runs 13 residues. The V end was cut by 2 bases, the J end by 4 bases, with 6 bases between. Germline CDR1 is MDHEN and CDR2 is SYDVKM. DNA for the CDR3: TGTGCCAGCAGTTTAGGACATAATCAGCCCCAGCATTTT. This translates into CASSLGHNQPQHF.

This chain connects TRBV6-1 to TRBJ2-3, with D tentatively TRBD1 or TRBD2 (5 bases each). Germline V CDR1 and CDR2: MNHNS, SASEGT. CDR3 length equals 14 residues. V lost 6 bases, J lost 1 base, and 11 bases lay in between. The CDR3 sequence: CASRRQGGTDTQYF. The CDR3 nucleotides read TGTGCCAGCAGGAGGCAGGGAGGCACAGATACGCAGTATTTT.

The V call is TRBV5-1, the J call TRBJ2-1, with 10 bases matching TRBD1. V gave up 0 bases and J gave up 4 bases; unmatched junction bases: 4. The CDR3 contains 16 residues. Germline values: CDR1 SGHRS, CDR2 YFSETQ. CDR3 loop: CASSLAGTGAYNEQFF. CDR3 bases: TGCGCCAGCAGCTTGGCCGGGACAGGGGCTTACAATGAGCAGTTCTTC.

There are many counts of this clonotype. The V gene is TRBV5-1, the J gene TRBJ2-5, with D maybe TRBD1 (5 bases). Germline V gene lookup returns CDR1 SGHRS and CDR2 YFSETQ. V lost 1 base to trimming and J lost 5 bases, with 12 bases between them. This CDR3 is built from 14 residues. CDR3: CASSLRGFGETQYF. CDR3 DNA: TGCGCCAGCAGCTTGAGGGGATTTGGGGAGACCCAGTACTTC.

This clonotype was observed a handful of times. The junction departs from germline at one end; a sequencing error may be responsible. This chain uses TRBV7-2 with TRBJ2-2; TRBD1 or TRBD2 may be the D gene (5 bases each). This CDR3 spans 17 amino acids. CDR1 is SGHTA and CDR2 is FQGNSA in the germline V gene. CDR3 sequence: CASSLNPLGHNTGDLFF. The DNA of the CDR3 is TGTGCCAGCAGCTTAAACCCCCTCGGGCATAACACCGGGGACCTGTTTTTT. Together with reference TRBV7-2 and TRBJ2-2, the CDR3 gives the full variable domain: GAGVSQSPSNKVTEKGKDVELRCDPISGHTALYWYRQSLGQGLEFLIYFQGNSAPDKSGLPSDRFSAERTGGSVSTLTIQRTQQEDSAVYLCASSLNPLGHNTGDLFFGEGSRLTVL.

The V and J genes are TRBV20-1 and TRBJ1-5; 8 bases agree with TRBD1. The CDR3 runs 13 residues. Germline V gene data show CDR1 as DFQATT and CDR2 as SNEGSKA (reference sequence). With 4 bases clipped from V and 6 bases from J, the junction kept 5 bases outside the gene matches. The chain's CDR3 is CSATDRAFQPQHF. CDR3 in DNA: TGCAGTGCTACGGACAGGGCGTTTCAGCCCCAGCATTTT.

This clonotype has a handful of counts. The chain joins TRBV20-1 to TRBJ2-1; 10 nucleotides align to TRBD2. In germline, CDR1 is DFQATT, CDR2 SNEGSKA (reference sequence). The CDR3 is 14 amino acids. V gave up 3 bases and J gave up 8 bases; unmatched junction bases: 7. The CDR3 here is CSARGVAGGYEQFF. DNA for the CDR3: TGCAGTGCTAGGGGGGTAGCGGGAGGCTATGAGCAGTTCTTC.

The chain uses TRBV2 and TRBJ1-5, with D perhaps TRBD1 (5 bases). Germline V lookup: CDR1 SNHLY, CDR2 FYNNEI. Trimming left V 4 bases short and J 6 bases short, with 10 bases between. The CDR3 totals 13 residues. CDR3 in DNA: TGTGCCAGCAGTGTCCCCGGGGCTCAGCCCCAGCATTTT. Encoded protein: CASSVPGAQPQHF.

The chain uses TRBV6-1 and TRBJ1-5, with TRBD1 matching over 8 bases. V gave up 6 bases and J gave up 7 bases; unmatched junction bases: 11. Germline-derived CDR1 and CDR2 are MNHNS and SASEGT. The CDR3 length is 15 residues. The CDR3 reads CASSADRGRGQPQHF. DNA for the CDR3: TGTGCCAGCAGCGCTGACAGGGGCCGGGGGCAGCCCCAGCATTTT.

This clonotype was seen a few times. The genes are TRBV4-1 and TRBJ1-6, with 9 bases that match TRBD1. The CDR3 is 15 residues long. V shed 6 bases, J shed 7 bases, and the junction held 7 bases outside the gene matches. In germline, CDR1 is MGHRA, CDR2 YSYEKL. The CDR3 loop is CASRPTGTGNSPLHF. DNA for the CDR3: TGCGCCAGCAGACCTACCGGGACAGGGAATTCACCCCTCCACTTT.